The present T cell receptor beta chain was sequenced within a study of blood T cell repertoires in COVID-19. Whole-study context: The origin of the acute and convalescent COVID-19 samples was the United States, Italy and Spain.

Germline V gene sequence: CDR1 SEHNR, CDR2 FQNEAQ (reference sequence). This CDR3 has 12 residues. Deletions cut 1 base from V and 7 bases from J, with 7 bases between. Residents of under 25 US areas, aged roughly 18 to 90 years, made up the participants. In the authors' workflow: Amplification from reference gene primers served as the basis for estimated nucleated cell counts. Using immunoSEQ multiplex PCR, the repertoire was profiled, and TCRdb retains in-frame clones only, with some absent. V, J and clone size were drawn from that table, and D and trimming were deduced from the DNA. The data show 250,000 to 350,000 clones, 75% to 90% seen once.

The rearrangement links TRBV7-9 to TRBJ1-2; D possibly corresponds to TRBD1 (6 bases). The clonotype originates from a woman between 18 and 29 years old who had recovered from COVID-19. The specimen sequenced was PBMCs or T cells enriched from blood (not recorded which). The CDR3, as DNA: TGTGCCAGCAGCTTAGAGACAGGTGGCTACACCTTC. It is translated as CASSLETGGYTF.